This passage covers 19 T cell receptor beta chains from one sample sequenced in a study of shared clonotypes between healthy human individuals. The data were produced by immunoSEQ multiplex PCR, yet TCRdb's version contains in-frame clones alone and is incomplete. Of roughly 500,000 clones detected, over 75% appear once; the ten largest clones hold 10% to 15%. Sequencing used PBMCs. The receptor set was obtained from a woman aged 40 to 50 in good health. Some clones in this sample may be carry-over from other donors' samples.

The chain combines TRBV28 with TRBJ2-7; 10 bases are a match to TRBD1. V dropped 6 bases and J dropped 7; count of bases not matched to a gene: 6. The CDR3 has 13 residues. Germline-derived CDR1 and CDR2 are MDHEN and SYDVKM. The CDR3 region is CASRTGQGSEQYF. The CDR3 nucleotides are TGTGCCAGCAGAACGGGACAGGGGTCGGAGCAGTACTTC.

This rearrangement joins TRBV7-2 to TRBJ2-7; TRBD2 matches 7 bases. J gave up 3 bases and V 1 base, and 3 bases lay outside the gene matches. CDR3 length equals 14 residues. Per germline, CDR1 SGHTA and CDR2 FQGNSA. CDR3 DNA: TGTGCCAGCAGCTTAGGCTGGACTAGCTACGAGCAGTACTTC. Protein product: CASSLGWTSYEQYF.

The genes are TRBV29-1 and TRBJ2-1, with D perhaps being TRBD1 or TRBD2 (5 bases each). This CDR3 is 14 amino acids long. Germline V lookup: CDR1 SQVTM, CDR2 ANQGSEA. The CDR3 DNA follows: TGCAGTGCTAGAGGGAGAGGGGACTACAATGAGCAGTTCTTC. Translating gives CSARGRGDYNEQFF.

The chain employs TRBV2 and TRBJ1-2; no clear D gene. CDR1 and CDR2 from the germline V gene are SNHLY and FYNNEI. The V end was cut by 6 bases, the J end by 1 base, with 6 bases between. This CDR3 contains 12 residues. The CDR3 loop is CASRGINYGYTF. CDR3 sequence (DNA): TGTGCCAGCAGGGGGATTAACTATGGCTACACCTTC.

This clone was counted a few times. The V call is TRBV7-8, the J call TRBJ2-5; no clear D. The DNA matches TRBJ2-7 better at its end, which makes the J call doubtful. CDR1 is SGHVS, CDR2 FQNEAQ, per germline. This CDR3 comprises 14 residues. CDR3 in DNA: TGTGCCAGCAGCTTAGCGGCAGGATCCTACGAGCAGTACTTC. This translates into CASSLAAGSYEQYF.

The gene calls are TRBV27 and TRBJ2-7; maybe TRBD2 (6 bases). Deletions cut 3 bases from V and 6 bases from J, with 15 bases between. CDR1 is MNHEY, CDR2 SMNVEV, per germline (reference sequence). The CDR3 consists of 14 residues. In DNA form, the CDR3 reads TGTGCCAGCAGTTTCAGCGGTGGAGGGGTCGAGCAGTACTTC. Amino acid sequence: CASSFSGGGVEQYF.

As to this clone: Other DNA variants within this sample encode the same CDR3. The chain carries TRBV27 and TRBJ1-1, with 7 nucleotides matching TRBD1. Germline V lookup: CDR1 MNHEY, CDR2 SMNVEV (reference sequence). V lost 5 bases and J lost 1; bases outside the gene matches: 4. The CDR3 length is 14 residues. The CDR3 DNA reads TGTGCCAGCAGTACCCGACAGGGGAACACTGAAGCTTTCTTT. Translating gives CASSTRQGNTEAFF.

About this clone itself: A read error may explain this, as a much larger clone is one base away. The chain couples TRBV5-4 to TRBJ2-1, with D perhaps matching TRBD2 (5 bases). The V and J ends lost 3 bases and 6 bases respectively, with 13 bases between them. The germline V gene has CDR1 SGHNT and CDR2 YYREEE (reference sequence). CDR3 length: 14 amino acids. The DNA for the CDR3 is TGTGCCAGCAGCTCTACTAGAGGGAGCAATGAGCAGTTCTTC. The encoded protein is CASSSTRGSNEQFF.

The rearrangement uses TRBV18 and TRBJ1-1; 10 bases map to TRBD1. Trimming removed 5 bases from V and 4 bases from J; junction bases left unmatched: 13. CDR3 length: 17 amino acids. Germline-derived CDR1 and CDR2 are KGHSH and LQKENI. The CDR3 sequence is CASSALPGQGKSTEAFF. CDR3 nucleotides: TGTGCCAGCTCAGCGCTCCCGGGACAGGGGAAAAGCACTGAAGCTTTCTTT.

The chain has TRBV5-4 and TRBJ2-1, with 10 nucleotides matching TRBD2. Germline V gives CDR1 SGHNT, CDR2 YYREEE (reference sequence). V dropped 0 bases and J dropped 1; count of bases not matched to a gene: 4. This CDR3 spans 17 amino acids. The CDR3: CASSLDPAGGSYNEQFF. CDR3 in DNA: TGTGCCAGCAGCTTGGATCCAGCGGGAGGGTCCTACAATGAGCAGTTCTTC.

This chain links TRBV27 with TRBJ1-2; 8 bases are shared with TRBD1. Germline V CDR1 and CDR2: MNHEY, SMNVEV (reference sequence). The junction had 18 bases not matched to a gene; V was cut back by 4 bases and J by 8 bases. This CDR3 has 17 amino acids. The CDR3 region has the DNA TGTGCCAGCAGTTCCGCATTTTTTAGGACAGGGATATGGGGCTACACCTTC. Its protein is CASSSAFFRTGIWGYTF.

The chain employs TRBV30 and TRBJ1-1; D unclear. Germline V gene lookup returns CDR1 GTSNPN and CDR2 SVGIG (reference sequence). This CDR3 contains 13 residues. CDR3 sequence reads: CVTSGLGDTEAFF. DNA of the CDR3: TGTGTCACGAGCGGCTTGGGTGACACTGAAGCTTTCTTT.

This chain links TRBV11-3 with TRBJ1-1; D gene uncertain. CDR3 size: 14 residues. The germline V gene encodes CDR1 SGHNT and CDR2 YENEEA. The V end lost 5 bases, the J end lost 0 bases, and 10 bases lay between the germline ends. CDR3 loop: CASSLGRLNTEAFF. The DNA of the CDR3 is TGTGCCAGCAGCCTCGGGAGGTTGAACACTGAAGCTTTCTTT.

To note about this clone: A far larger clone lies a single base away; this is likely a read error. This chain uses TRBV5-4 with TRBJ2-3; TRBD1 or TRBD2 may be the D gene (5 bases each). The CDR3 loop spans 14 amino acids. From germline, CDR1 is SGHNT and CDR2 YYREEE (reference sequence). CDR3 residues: CAGSARFGADTQYF. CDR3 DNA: TGTGCCGGCAGCGCTCGCTTCGGGGCTGATACGCAGTATTTT.

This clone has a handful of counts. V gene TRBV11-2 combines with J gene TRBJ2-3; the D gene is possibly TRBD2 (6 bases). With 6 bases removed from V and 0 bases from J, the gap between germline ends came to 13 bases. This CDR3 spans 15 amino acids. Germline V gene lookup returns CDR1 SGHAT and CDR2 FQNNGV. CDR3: CASRSGLVSTDTQYF. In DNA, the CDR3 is TGTGCCAGCAGATCGGGACTGGTAAGCACAGATACGCAGTATTTT.

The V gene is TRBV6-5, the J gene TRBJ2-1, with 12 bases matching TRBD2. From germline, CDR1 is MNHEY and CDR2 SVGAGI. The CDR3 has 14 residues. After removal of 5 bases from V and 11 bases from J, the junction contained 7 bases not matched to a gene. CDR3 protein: CASSRLAGAPKQFF. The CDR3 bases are TGTGCCAGCAGTAGACTAGCGGGAGCCCCCAAGCAGTTCTTC.

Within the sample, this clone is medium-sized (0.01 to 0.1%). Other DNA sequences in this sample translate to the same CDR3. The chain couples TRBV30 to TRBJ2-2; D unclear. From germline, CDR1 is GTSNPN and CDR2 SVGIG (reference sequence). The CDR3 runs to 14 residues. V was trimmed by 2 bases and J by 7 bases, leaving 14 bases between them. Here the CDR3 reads CAWSRVGLYGELFF. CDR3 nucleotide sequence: TGTGCCTGGAGTCGGGTAGGGTTGTACGGGGAGCTGTTTTTT.

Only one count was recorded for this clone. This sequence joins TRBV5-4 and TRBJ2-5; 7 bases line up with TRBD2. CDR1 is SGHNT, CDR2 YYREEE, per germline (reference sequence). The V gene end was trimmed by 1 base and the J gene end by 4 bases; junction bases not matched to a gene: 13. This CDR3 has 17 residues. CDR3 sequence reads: CASSLQGLPPSRETQYF. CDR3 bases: TGTGCCAGCAGCTTGCAGGGACTACCCCCTTCGAGAGAGACCCAGTACTTC.

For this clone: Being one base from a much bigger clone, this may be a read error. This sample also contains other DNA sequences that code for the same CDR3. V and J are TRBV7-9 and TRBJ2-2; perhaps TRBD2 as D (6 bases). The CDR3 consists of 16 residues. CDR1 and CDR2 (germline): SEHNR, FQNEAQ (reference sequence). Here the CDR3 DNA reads TGTGCCAGCAGCTTATACGGACTACGGAACACAGGGGAGCTGTTTTTT. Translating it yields CASSLYGLRNTGELFF. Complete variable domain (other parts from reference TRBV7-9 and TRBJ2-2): DTGVSQNPRHKITKRGQNVTFRCDPISEHNRLYWYRQTLGQGPEFLTYFQNEAQLEKSRLLSDRFSAERPKGSFSTLEIQRTEQGDSAMYLCASSLYGLRNTGELFFGEGSRLTVL.